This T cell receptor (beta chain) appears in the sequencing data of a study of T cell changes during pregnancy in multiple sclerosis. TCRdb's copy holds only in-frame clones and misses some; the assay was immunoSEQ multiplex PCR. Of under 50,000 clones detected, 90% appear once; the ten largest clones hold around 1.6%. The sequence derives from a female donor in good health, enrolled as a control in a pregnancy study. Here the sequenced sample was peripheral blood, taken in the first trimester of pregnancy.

DNA for the CDR3: TGTGCCAGTAGTATCGGGGACAGCCGCAATCTTCAGCCCCAGCATTTT. This gives the protein CASSIGDSRNLQPQHF. This rearrangement joins TRBV19 to TRBJ1-5, with 7 positions matching TRBD1. Trimming took 3 bases from V and 6 from J; bases not matched to a gene: 11. The CDR3 length is 16 residues. Germline V CDR1 and CDR2: LNHDA, SQIVND (reference sequence).